The present T cell receptor (beta chain) was sequenced within a study of CD8+ T cells in alopecia areata. As for the study in general: Patients in the treated group were given tofacitinib by mouth, 5 to 10 mg twice a day. Notes on the study in general: Tofacitinib produced a significant decrease in scalp clonality and in expanded CD8+ clones among the top 100. Mouse data revealed clearer TCR sharing than patient data did, a gap possibly tied to HLA.

The treatment is: oral pan-JAK inhibitor, 5-10 mg twice daily. Germline assignment: CDR1 SGDLS and CDR2 YYNGEE. The CDR3 runs 15 residues. The V and J ends lost 0 bases and 8 bases respectively, with 15 bases between them. This clone came up a few times. Its antigen is not identified. cDNA prepared by RNA extraction and subsequent reverse transcription served as the template for sequencing. The data were produced by immunoSEQ multiplex PCR, yet TCRdb's version contains in-frame clones alone and is incomplete. The table lists over 100,000 clones, around three fifths of them singletons. The sequencing here drew on CD8+ T cells sorted from blood, taken at week 24, from a patient treated with tofacitinib. V usage is TRBV9 and J usage is TRBJ1-5; maybe TRBD1 (5 bases). The sequence came from a human donor with alopecia areata. The DNA of the CDR3 is TGTGCCAGCAGCGTAGACCCAGGTCGGGGGGAGCCCCAGCATTTT. The encoded protein is CASSVDPGRGEPQHF.